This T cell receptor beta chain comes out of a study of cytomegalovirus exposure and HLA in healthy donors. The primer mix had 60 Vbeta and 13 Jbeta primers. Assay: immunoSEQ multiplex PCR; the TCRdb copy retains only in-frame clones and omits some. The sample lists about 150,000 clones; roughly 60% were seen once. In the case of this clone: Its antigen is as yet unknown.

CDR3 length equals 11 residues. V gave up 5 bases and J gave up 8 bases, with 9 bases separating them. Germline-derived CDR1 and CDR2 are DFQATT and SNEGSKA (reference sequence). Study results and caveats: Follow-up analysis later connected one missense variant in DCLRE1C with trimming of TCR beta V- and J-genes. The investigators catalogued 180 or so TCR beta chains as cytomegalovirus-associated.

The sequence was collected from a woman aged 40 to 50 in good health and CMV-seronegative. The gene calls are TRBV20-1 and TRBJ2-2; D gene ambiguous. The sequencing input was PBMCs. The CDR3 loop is CSAGRWGELFF. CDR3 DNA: TGCAGTGCTGGCCGATGGGGGGAGCTGTTTTTT.